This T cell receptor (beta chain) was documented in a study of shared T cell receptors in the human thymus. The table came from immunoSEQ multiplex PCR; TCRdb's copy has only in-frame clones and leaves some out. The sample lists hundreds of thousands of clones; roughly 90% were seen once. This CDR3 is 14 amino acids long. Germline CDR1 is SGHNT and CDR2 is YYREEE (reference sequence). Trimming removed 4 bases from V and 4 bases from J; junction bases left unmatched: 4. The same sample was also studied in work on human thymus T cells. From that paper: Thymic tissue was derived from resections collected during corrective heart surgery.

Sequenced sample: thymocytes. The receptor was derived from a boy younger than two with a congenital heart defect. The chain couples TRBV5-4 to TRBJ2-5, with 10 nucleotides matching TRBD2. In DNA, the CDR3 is TGTGCCAGCAGCGATCGGACTAGCGGAGAGACCCAGTACTTC. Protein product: CASSDRTSGETQYF.